What follows are 13 T cell receptor beta chains derived from one specimen sequenced in a study of cytomegalovirus exposure and HLA in healthy donors (dated by TCRdb to 2016 to 2017). Library preparation employed the immunoSEQ multiplex PCR assay. The multiplex PCR relied on a mix of 60 forward primers for TCR Vbeta segments and 13 reverse primers for TCR Jbeta segments. TCRdb took this table from immuneACCESS and kept in-frame rearrangements with V and J called. Such tables lack part of the clones; where checked against another copy, unresolved V genes explain under half of the gap, and the rest is unexplained. Counted in this sample were tens of thousands of clones; approximately 88% of them appeared once. The ten largest account for about 1.6% of the sample. Sequenced material: PBMCs. These receptors originate from a man aged 30 to 45 in good health and CMV-seropositive.

V usage is TRBV18 and J usage is TRBJ1-2; D is unresolved. This CDR3 contains 13 residues. Trimming left V 2 bases short and J 1 base short, with 5 bases between. CDR1 is KGHSH, CDR2 LQKENI, per germline. For the CDR3, the DNA is TGTGCCAGCTCACCAACAGATAACTATGGCTACACCTTC. This encodes CASSPTDNYGYTF.

The rearrangement links TRBV6-1 to TRBJ2-1; TRBD2 might be the D (6 bases). The ends were cut back, 8 bases at V and 4 bases at J, with 18 bases in the middle. Looked up from germline, CDR1 is MNHNS and CDR2 is SASEGT. The CDR3 contains 15 residues. The CDR3 protein is CASQTGETGYNEQFF. CDR3 nucleotides: TGTGCCAGCCAAACGGGGGAGACGGGGTACAATGAGCAGTTCTTC.

The chain links TRBV18 to TRBJ2-1, with D tentatively TRBD2 (6 bases). V gave up 6 bases and J gave up 6 bases, with 15 bases separating them. This CDR3 contains 14 residues. The germline V gene has CDR1 KGHSH and CDR2 LQKENI. DNA of the CDR3: TGTGCCAGCTCTCCTCGGGAGCCGGGCAATGAGCAGTTCTTC. This codes for CASSPREPGNEQFF.

The CDR3 spells CASLNAGTENSPLHF. CDR3 nucleotide sequence: TGTGCCAGCCTAAACGCCGGGACAGAGAATTCACCCCTCCACTTT. J is TRBJ1-6 and V is TRBV28; 7 bases align to TRBD1. Germline V gene sequence: CDR1 MDHEN, CDR2 SYDVKM. This CDR3 spans 15 amino acids. Germline trimming cut 8 bases from V and 7 bases from J; bases unmatched to any gene: 11.

The V and J genes are TRBV5-8 and TRBJ1-1, with D possibly matching TRBD1 (5 bases). The CDR3 covers 16 residues. In germline, CDR1 is SGHTS, CDR2 YDEGEE. V lost 0 bases and J 0 bases, leaving 12 bases between the germline ends. The CDR3 DNA is TGTGCCAGCAGCTTGGTAGCCGGACACATGAACACTGAAGCTTTCTTT. The encoded protein is CASSLVAGHMNTEAFF.

V gene TRBV27 combines with J gene TRBJ2-1; D is perhaps TRBD1 (6 bases). Per germline, CDR1 MNHEY and CDR2 SMNVEV (reference sequence). The V and J ends lost 3 bases and 0 bases respectively, with 9 bases between them. CDR3 length: 15 amino acids. This CDR3 reads CASSFTDSSYNEQFF. CDR3 nucleotide sequence: TGTGCCAGCAGTTTCACGGACAGCTCCTACAATGAGCAGTTCTTC.

This chain links TRBV19 with TRBJ2-3; D is perhaps TRBD2 (6 bases). Germline CDR1 and CDR2: LNHDA and SQIVND (reference sequence). The CDR3 loop spans 15 amino acids. Trimming removed 5 bases from V and 2 bases from J, with 14 bases in between. CDR3 nucleotides: TGTGCCAGTAGTCCTTCGGGGGAGTTCACAGATACGCAGTATTTT. As protein: CASSPSGEFTDTQYF.

This chain connects TRBV5-4 to TRBJ2-7; 9 bases match TRBD2. Trimming removed 3 bases from V and 6 bases from J; junction bases left unmatched: 7. The CDR3 is 14 residues long. The germline V gene has CDR1 SGHNT and CDR2 YYREEE (reference sequence). Here the CDR3 DNA reads TGTGCCAGCAGCTCTCCGGGACTAGCTATCGAGCAGTACTTC. This codes for CASSSPGLAIEQYF.

V usage is TRBV13 and J usage is TRBJ1-1; perhaps TRBD1 as D (6 bases). The V and J ends lost 6 bases and 4 bases respectively, with 12 bases between them. This CDR3 is 13 amino acids long. The germline gives CDR1 PRHDT, CDR2 FYEKMQ (reference sequence). The DNA of the CDR3 is TGTGCCAGCAGGGAACAGGGTGCCACTGAAGCTTTCTTT. It translates to CASREQGATEAFF.

This CDR3 is CASSQGFSGVSYEQYF. CDR3 nucleotides: TGCGCCAGCAGCCAAGGTTTTAGCGGGGTATCCTACGAGCAGTACTTC. V gene TRBV4-1 combines with J gene TRBJ2-7, with 8 positions matching TRBD2. The V gene's germline CDR1 is MGHRA and CDR2 YSYEKL. V lost 1 base to trimming and J lost 1 base; unmatched junction nucleotides: 6. The CDR3 is 16 amino acids.

The chain employs TRBV2 and TRBJ2-7; TRBD2 aligns across 15 bases. Germline V gives CDR1 SNHLY, CDR2 FYNNEI. The CDR3 length is 17 residues. The V gene end was trimmed by 6 bases and the J gene end by 3 bases; junction bases not matched to a gene: 9. CDR3 region: CASSRTSGRARSYEQYF. The CDR3 DNA reads TGTGCCAGCAGCCGGACTAGCGGGAGGGCCAGGAGCTACGAGCAGTACTTC.

This clone was recorded only once. The genes are TRBV15 and TRBJ2-1, with a possible D match to TRBD1 (5 bases). Trimming pared 1 base from V and 0 bases from J, leaving 10 bases between. The CDR3 has 16 amino acids. Germline assignment: CDR1 LNHNV and CDR2 YYDKDF (reference sequence). The CDR3 coding sequence is TGTGCCACCAGCAGAGGGGGCAGGAGCTCCTACAATGAGCAGTTCTTC. Translated: CATSRGGRSSYNEQFF.

The chain has TRBV30 and TRBJ2-5, with D perhaps TRBD1 (6 bases). This CDR3 contains 14 residues. The V end was cut by 2 bases, the J end by 2 bases, with 12 bases between. Germline lookup yields CDR1 GTSNPN and CDR2 SVGIG (reference sequence). The CDR3 region is CAWSITGWQETQYF. The CDR3 DNA reads as TGTGCCTGGAGTATAACAGGGTGGCAAGAGACCCAGTACTTC.